This T cell receptor (beta chain) is from a study of identical twins. Overall study results and limits: Findings came from cross-sectional statistics, without long-term follow-up of donors. Compared with unrelated sharing, twin-shared out-of-frame alpha sequences had more low-probability sequences. Models underestimated TCR alpha sharing (out-of-frame) in monozygotic twins.

The authors used template switching to add a universal primer site and gave cDNA unique molecular identifiers. TCRdb re-analysed the 5' RACE reads in MiXCR, keeping a single row per CDR3 protein. The sample lists fewer than 550,000 distinct CDR3 sequences; around an eighth were seen once. This clonotype occurred many times. The antigen is unknown. CDR1 is SGHVS and CDR2 is FQNEAQ in the germline V gene. This CDR3 has 14 amino acids. Deletions cut 1 base from V and 2 bases from J, with 9 bases between. The data were also submitted as part of a second study, on yellow fever vaccine responses in identical twins.

The sequencing input was CD4+ T cells sorted from blood. The gene calls are TRBV7-8 and TRBJ2-7; maybe TRBD2 (5 bases). The receptor comes from a woman aged 18-35 years in good health. In nucleotides, the CDR3 is TGTGCCAGCAGCTTAGACGGGATACCCTACGAGCAGTACTTC. Its translation is CASSLDGIPYEQYF.